These 24 T cell receptor beta chains originate from one sample sequenced in a study of T cell changes during pregnancy in multiple sclerosis. TCRdb's table, derived via immunoSEQ multiplex PCR, lists solely in-frame clones and lacks some. In the table there are around 42,000 clones, around 92% of which are singletons. Material: CD4+ T cells from peripheral blood mononuclear cells, obtained in the second trimester of pregnancy. These receptors all stem from a female donor in good health, enrolled as a control in a pregnancy study.

The chain links TRBV6-5 to TRBJ1-5; D may be TRBD1 (5 bases). This CDR3 spans 14 amino acids. Trimming left V 2 bases short and J 6 bases short, with 11 bases between. Germline V gives CDR1 MNHEY, CDR2 SVGAGI. For the CDR3, the DNA is TGTGCCAGCAGTTACGGCAGGGTTGGTCAGCCCCAGCATTTT. Protein sequence: CASSYGRVGQPQHF.

The rearrangement links TRBV9 to TRBJ2-5; D is undetermined. Trimming removed 0 bases from V and 2 bases from J, with 8 bases in between. The CDR3 sequence is 14 residues long. CDR1 is SGDLS and CDR2 is YYNGEE in the germline V gene. The CDR3 nucleotides read TGTGCCAGCAGCGTAGGCCAGTGGCAAGAGACCCAGTACTTC. It translates to CASSVGQWQETQYF.

The chain employs TRBV4-3 and TRBJ2-2; D remains unclear. The V end lost 4 bases, the J end lost 5 bases, and 8 bases lay between the germline ends. CDR1 is LGHNA, CDR2 YSLEER, per germline. This CDR3 region has 13 residues. The CDR3 DNA reads TGCGCCAGCAGCCCCCTAGGAACCGGGGAGCTGTTTTTT. Protein sequence: CASSPLGTGELFF.

V and J are TRBV6-5 and TRBJ1-1, with 7 bases aligning to TRBD1. V was pared by 6 bases and J by 3 bases, with 10 bases of the junction left unmatched. The germline CDR1 and CDR2 sequences are MNHEY and SVGAGI. The CDR3 extends over 15 amino acids. The CDR3 is CASSPQRRGHTEAFF. CDR3 DNA: TGTGCCAGCAGCCCCCAGCGAAGGGGGCACACTGAAGCTTTCTTT.

This rearrangement joins TRBV29-1 to TRBJ2-5, with TRBD2 matching over 15 bases. The CDR3 has 16 amino acids. The trim removed 7 bases at V and 7 bases at J, leaving 13 bases unmatched. Germline CDR1 is SQVTM and CDR2 is ANQGSEA. CDR3 DNA: TGCAGCGGGTGGACTAGCGGGAGGGCCCGGGCCGGGACCCAGTACTTC. Translation gives CSGWTSGRARAGTQYF.

The V gene is TRBV19, the J gene TRBJ1-1; D possibly corresponds to TRBD1 (6 bases). This CDR3 contains 15 residues. Germline V gives CDR1 LNHDA, CDR2 SQIVND (reference sequence). The V gene lost 5 bases and the J gene lost 0 bases, with 13 bases spanning the gap. CDR3 DNA sequence: TGTGCCAGTAGTTCCCCCGGGACATTGAACACTGAAGCTTTCTTT. Translation: CASSSPGTLNTEAFF.

The rearrangement joins TRBV30 to TRBJ1-1; TRBD1 matches at 7 bases. The CDR3 extends over 15 amino acids. V was clipped by 0 bases and J by 6 bases; unmatched bases: 10. Germline loops: CDR1 GTSNPN, CDR2 SVGIG (reference sequence). DNA for the CDR3: TGTGCCTGGAGTGTATTGACAGGGTATTTCCCTGAAGCTTTCTTT. Translated: CAWSVLTGYFPEAFF.

Here the CDR3 DNA reads TGTGCCAGCAGATTGACTTACTCTAGCACAGATACGCAGTATTTT. Protein product: CASRLTYSSTDTQYF. The chain combines TRBV6-4 with TRBJ2-3; D gene uncertain. The CDR3 loop spans 15 amino acids. The V gene's germline CDR1 is MRHNA and CDR2 SNTAGT. V was pared by 6 bases and J by 0 bases, with 13 bases between.

The rearrangement links TRBV19 to TRBJ2-6; 7 nucleotides align to TRBD1. There are 17 residues in the CDR3. Germline assignment: CDR1 LNHDA and CDR2 SQIVND (reference sequence). V lost 4 bases and J lost 0; bases outside the gene matches: 6. DNA for the CDR3: TGTGCCAGTAGTAAAGGGACAGATAACTCTGGGGCCAACGTCCTGACTTTC. Its protein is CASSKGTDNSGANVLTF.

The chain employs TRBV2 and TRBJ1-1, with TRBD1 identical over 11 bases. Unmatched junction bases numbered 14, after V lost 7 bases and J lost 1 base. Germline V gives CDR1 SNHLY, CDR2 FYNNEI. The CDR3 is made up of 18 amino acids. The CDR3 DNA is TGTGCCAGCAAGTGGGAGGTTTTAGGGACAGGGGGGAACACTGAAGCTTTCTTT. Encoded protein: CASKWEVLGTGGNTEAFF.

This clone was detected only once. The chain uses TRBV5-3 and TRBJ2-5, with 14 nucleotides matching TRBD2. TRBV5-3 is identified as an open reading frame with a role that is uncertain. The J segment lost 2 bases and the V segment lost 4 bases, leaving 7 bases of the junction unmatched. The CDR3 loop spans 17 amino acids. CDR3 sequence (DNA): TGTGCCAGAAGCGAGCCGGGACTAGCGGGAGTACAAGAGACCCAGTACTTC. Protein product: CARSEPGLAGVQETQYF.

CDR3 sequence reads: CASSQNYRGGEKLFF. CDR3 sequence (DNA): TGCGCCAGCAGCCAAAACTACAGGGGAGGCGAAAAACTGTTTTTT. This chain joins TRBV4-3 and TRBJ1-4; 7 nucleotides line up with TRBD1. Germline values: CDR1 LGHNA, CDR2 YSLEER. J gave up 8 bases and V 2 bases, and 8 bases lay outside the gene matches. This CDR3 region has 15 residues.

This chain joins TRBV2 and TRBJ2-3; 10 bases are shared with TRBD2. The CDR3 sequence is 16 residues long. The V gene end was trimmed by 6 bases and the J gene end by 6 bases; junction bases not matched to a gene: 12. CDR1 is SNHLY and CDR2 is FYNNEI in the germline V gene. Here the CDR3 reads CASSRGLAEGYDTQYF. DNA of the CDR3: TGTGCCAGCAGCCGTGGACTAGCGGAGGGGTACGATACGCAGTATTTT.

The genes are TRBV7-2 and TRBJ2-7; D is possibly TRBD2 (5 bases). The CDR3 has 15 residues. Trimming shortened V by 1 base and J by 4 bases, and 14 bases separated the two germline ends. CDR1 is SGHTA and CDR2 is FQGNSA in the germline V gene. CDR3 DNA sequence: TGTGCCAGCAGCTTAGGGGAGTTGGGCGTTTACGAGCAGTACTTC. Translating gives CASSLGELGVYEQYF.

The V and J genes are TRBV4-2 and TRBJ1-4; D not certain. Trimming cost V 0 bases and J 8 bases, with 10 bases left between them. CDR1 is LGHNA, CDR2 YNFKEQ, per germline. CDR3 length equals 14 residues. The CDR3 here is CASSQEGGQEKLFF. DNA for the CDR3: TGTGCCAGCAGCCAAGAAGGCGGGCAAGAAAAACTGTTTTTT.

As for this clone: Distinct nucleotide sequences in the sample also encode this CDR3. The CDR3 bases are TGTGCCAGCAGCTTAGTAACTAGCGGGTACAATGAGCAGTTCTTC. Protein product: CASSLVTSGYNEQFF. The V and J genes are TRBV7-2 and TRBJ2-1; 9 bases line up with TRBD2. Germline lookup yields CDR1 SGHTA and CDR2 FQGNSA. V shed 1 base and J 4 bases; nucleotides not matched to a gene: 2. The CDR3 contains 15 residues.

The genes are TRBV6-6 and TRBJ2-1; D perhaps matches TRBD1 (5 bases). V was cut by 7 bases and J by 8 bases, with 24 bases left in between. Germline V gene lookup returns CDR1 MNHNY and CDR2 SVGAGI (reference sequence). The CDR3 sequence is 16 residues long. The CDR3: CASTGHGAGKSDEQFF. CDR3 bases: TGTGCCAGCACCGGTCATGGGGCCGGCAAAAGCGATGAGCAGTTCTTC.

The chain combines TRBV7-9 with TRBJ2-3, with D possibly TRBD2 on 7 matching bases. CDR1 and CDR2 from the germline V gene are SEHNR and FQNEAQ (reference sequence). Trimming shortened V by 5 bases and J by 4 bases, and 16 bases separated the two germline ends. The CDR3 is 15 amino acids. The CDR3, as DNA: TGTGCCAGCAGCCCCGGGGGGCCCAACGCAGATACGCAGTATTTT. This sequence encodes CASSPGGPNADTQYF.

V usage is TRBV27 and J usage is TRBJ1-2; D gene unclear. V lost 0 bases and J lost 3, with 11 bases in between. The CDR3 is made up of 15 amino acids. CDR1 and CDR2 from the germline V gene are MNHEY and SMNVEV (reference sequence). DNA of the CDR3: TGTGCCAGCAGTTTATCGGTTCGGCAGGACTATGGCTACACCTTC. Amino acids: CASSLSVRQDYGYTF.

The chain carries TRBV10-1 and TRBJ1-5, with 9 bases identical to TRBD1. Germline CDR1 and CDR2: WNHNN and SYGVQD (reference sequence). The CDR3 sequence is 15 residues long. The J segment lost 4 bases and the V segment lost 0 bases, leaving 1 base of the junction unmatched. CDR3 sequence: CASSESDRGNQPQHF. The CDR3 nucleotides are TGCGCCAGCAGTGAGTCTGACAGGGGGAATCAGCCCCAGCATTTT.

The rearrangement joins TRBV5-4 to TRBJ2-3; TRBD2 matches at 7 bases. The ends lost 0 bases at V and 3 bases at J; junction bases unmatched: 1. The CDR3 is 14 amino acids. Germline V gives CDR1 SGHNT, CDR2 YYREEE (reference sequence). For the CDR3, the DNA is TGTGCCAGCAGCTTGGGCGGGGGTACAGATACGCAGTATTTT. Residues: CASSLGGGTDTQYF.

The chain has TRBV6-4 and TRBJ2-1, with 7 nucleotides matching TRBD1. CDR3 size: 15 residues. Germline V gene sequence: CDR1 MRHNA, CDR2 SNTAGT. After removal of 6 bases from V and 6 bases from J, the junction contained 11 bases not matched to a gene. The CDR3, as DNA: TGTGCCAGCAGATCAGAGCCGGGACAGCTCAATGAGCAGTTCTTC. Translating it yields CASRSEPGQLNEQFF.

The chain carries TRBV28 and TRBJ2-5, with D possibly being TRBD1 (5 bases). CDR1 MDHEN and CDR2 SYDVKM come from the germline V gene. Trimming cost V 5 bases and J 5 bases, with 18 bases left between them. CDR3 size: 15 residues. Here the CDR3 reads CASSIQGVALETQYF. For the CDR3, the DNA is TGTGCCAGCAGTATTCAGGGTGTTGCCTTGGAGACCCAGTACTTC.

The genes are TRBV7-2 and TRBJ2-3; the match to TRBD2 covers 7 bases. CDR1 and CDR2 (germline): SGHTA, FQGNSA. J gave up 4 bases and V 4 bases, and 11 bases lay outside the gene matches. The CDR3 has 16 residues. The CDR3: CASSSEWGGRADTQYF. The CDR3 DNA is TGTGCCAGCAGCTCAGAGTGGGGGGGAAGGGCAGATACGCAGTATTTT.